The present TCR beta chain was sequenced within a study of blood T cell repertoires in COVID-19. Overall study: Donors in the United States, Italy and Spain gave samples during acute or convalescent COVID-19. Sample material is recorded as cDNA or gDNA derived from T cells, B-cell-depleted T cells, or PBMCs.

In the authors' workflow: Quantification of nucleated cells was approximated via reference gene primer amplification. Profiling relied on immunoSEQ multiplex PCR, and the TCRdb table lists in-frame clones only, not all of them. V and J calls and clone size follow that table, whereas D and trimming were derived from the DNA. The data contain roughly 68,000 clones, roughly 82% of them singletons. This CDR3 has 12 amino acids. V lost 4 bases and J 10 bases, leaving 12 bases between the germline ends. The germline V gene has CDR1 SGHRS and CDR2 YFSETQ. The TCR was taken from a man older than 75 with active COVID-19. Material for sequencing was peripheral blood. V usage is TRBV5-1 and J usage is TRBJ1-3; possible D gene TRBD1, 5 bases. CDR3 residues: CASSGTLGTIYF. CDR3 sequence (DNA): TGCGCCAGCAGCGGGACTCTTGGGACCATATATTTT. Supplemented by reference TRBV5-1 and TRBJ1-3, the full variable domain reads KAGVTQTPRYLIKTRGQQVTLSCSPISGHRSVSWYQQTPGQGLQFLFEYFSETQRNKGNFPGRFSGRQFSNSRSEMNVSTLELGDSALYLCASSGTLGTIYFGEGSWLTVV.